This T cell receptor (beta chain) was obtained from a study of blood T cell repertoires in COVID-19. As for the study in general: Samples representing acute and convalescent COVID-19 were sourced from the United States, Italy and Spain.

Trimming took off 4 bases at V and 3 bases at J, with 34 bases between the two ends. The CDR3 is 21 residues long. Per germline, CDR1 SGHTA and CDR2 FQGTGA. The authors' processing: Amplifying reference gene primers gave estimates of nucleated cell counts. Generated by immunoSEQ multiplex PCR, the TCRdb table keeps only in-frame clones and is missing some. V and J calls and clone size follow that table, whereas D and trimming were derived from the DNA. The sample carries approximately 49,000 clones, approximately 85% recorded once. This clone was found a few times. Sequences were obtained from peripheral blood. This clonotype originated in a middle-aged man with active COVID-19. V gene TRBV7-3 combines with J gene TRBJ2-7; D possibly corresponds to TRBD1 (6 bases). CDR3 in amino acids: CASSSTPKTDETGRLRYEQYV. CDR3 DNA sequence: TGTGCCAGCAGCTCAACGCCAAAGACGGACGAGACAGGAAGGCTTCGCTACGAGCAGTACGTC.